This T cell receptor (beta chain) derives from a study of blood T cell repertoires in COVID-19. Study overall: The origin of the acute and convalescent COVID-19 samples was the United States, Italy and Spain.

Germline CDR1 reads SGDLS; CDR2 reads YYNGEE. Trimming took off 4 bases at V and 2 bases at J, with 11 bases between the two ends. This CDR3 comprises 14 residues. The method was immunoSEQ multiplex PCR; TCRdb's version includes in-frame clones alone and lacks a portion of them. The sample includes about 200,000 clones, more than 70% of them seen just once. The sample taken for sequencing was PBMCs or T cells enriched from blood (not recorded which). This clonotype originated in a man between 35 and 55 years old with acute COVID-19. The J gene is TRBJ2-3, the V gene TRBV9; D might be TRBD1 (5 bases). In nucleotides, the CDR3 is TGTGCCAGCAGCCCAAAACAGGTCACAGATACGCAGTATTTT. Translating it yields CASSPKQVTDTQYF.